Shown below are 16 T cell receptor beta chains from a single sample sequenced in a study of blood T cell repertoires in COVID-19. Using immunoSEQ multiplex PCR, the repertoire was profiled, and TCRdb retains in-frame clones only, with some absent. The sample holds roughly 500,000 clones, roughly nine tenths seen once. Sequencing used peripheral blood. The receptors here all came from a man in his late teens or twenties with COVID-19, enrolled during active disease.

With respect to this clone: A read error may account for a junction end that differs from germline. This chain joins TRBV5-4 and TRBJ2-5; D not certain. CDR3 length equals 13 residues. CDR1 is SGHNT, CDR2 YYREEE, per germline (reference sequence). The CDR3 bases are TGTGCCAGCAGCTCTAGGTTTCCCCCACGGCGGAACTTC. This encodes CASSSRFPPRRNF.

The count of this clone is one. The chain combines TRBV7-6 with TRBJ2-3; 9 bases align to TRBD2. CDR3 length: 17 amino acids. CDR1 SGHVS and CDR2 FNYEAQ come from the germline V gene. The V and J ends lost 1 base and 5 bases, in that order; junction bases with no gene match: 10. CDR3 bases: TGTGCCAGCAGCTTAGAAGGCGGGGGGGCCCCCGGAGATACGCAGTATTTT. Translating it yields CASSLEGGGAPGDTQYF. The entire variable domain, with the rest obtained from reference TRBV7-6 and TRBJ2-3, is as follows: GAGVSQSPRYKVTKRGQDVALRCDPISGHVSLYWYRQALGQGPEFLTYFNYEAQQDKSGLPNDRFSAERPEGSISTLTIQRTEQRDSAMYRCASSLEGGGAPGDTQYFGPGTRLTVL.

J is TRBJ1-6 and V is TRBV7-9, with 9 positions matching TRBD1. The V segment lost 10 bases and the J segment 7 bases; nucleotides outside the gene matches: 11. This CDR3 is built from 15 residues. Per germline, CDR1 SEHNR and CDR2 FQNEAQ (reference sequence). CDR3 DNA: TGTGCCACCAGGGACAGGGATGGTGTGAATTCACCCCTCCACTTT. This sequence encodes CATRDRDGVNSPLHF. The whole variable domain, filled in from reference TRBV7-9 and TRBJ1-6, reads DTGVSQNPRHKITKRGQNVTFRCDPISEHNRLYWYRQTLGQGPEFLTYFQNEAQLEKSRLLSDRFSAERPKGSFSTLEIQRTEQGDSAMYLCATRDRDGVNSPLHFGNGTRLTVT.

This clone came up a few times. This specimen includes other DNA sequences encoding the same CDR3. The chain uses TRBV2 and TRBJ2-2; 8 bases are shared with TRBD2. Germline CDR1 is SNHLY and CDR2 is FYNNEI. The CDR3 length is 15 residues. V shed 6 bases and J 0 bases; nucleotides not matched to a gene: 3. The CDR3 sequence is CASRPGLANTGELFF. The CDR3 nucleotides read TGTGCCAGCAGACCGGGACTAGCGAACACCGGGGAGCTGTTTTTT.

The table lists this clone with a count of one. The rearrangement uses TRBV9 and TRBJ2-1; 7 positions agree with TRBD1. The V gene end was trimmed by 5 bases and the J gene end by 4 bases; junction bases not matched to a gene: 3. Germline V CDR1 and CDR2: SGDLS, YYNGEE. The CDR3 length is 13 residues. The CDR3 is CASSPGQYNEQFF. CDR3 DNA: TGTGCCAGCAGTCCGGGACAGTACAATGAGCAGTTCTTC.

V gene TRBV6-5 combines with J gene TRBJ2-5; TRBD1 is a possible D gene (6 bases). Germline CDR1 and CDR2: MNHEY and SVGAGI. Trimming stripped 7 bases from V and 0 bases from J, with 9 bases between. The CDR3 length is 13 residues. CDR3 protein: CASNDRYQETQYF. DNA for the CDR3: TGTGCCAGCAACGACAGGTACCAAGAGACCCAGTACTTC.

The chain links TRBV2 to TRBJ2-3, with D perhaps matching TRBD2 (5 bases). The V end was cut by 5 bases, the J end by 3 bases, with 6 bases between. The CDR3 extends over 12 amino acids. The germline V gene encodes CDR1 SNHLY and CDR2 FYNNEI. The CDR3 region is CASSRGTDTQYF. CDR3 in DNA: TGTGCCAGCAGTAGAGGGACAGATACGCAGTATTTT.

The chain carries TRBV6-4 and TRBJ2-1; 9 bases match TRBD1. The length of the CDR3 is 16 residues. V lost 2 bases and J lost 2; bases outside the gene matches: 4. Germline values: CDR1 MRHNA, CDR2 SNTAGT. The CDR3 loop reads CASSDTGGPTYNEQFF. The DNA for the CDR3 is TGTGCCAGCAGTGACACAGGGGGCCCTACCTACAATGAGCAGTTCTTC.

This sequence joins TRBV7-9 and TRBJ2-7; a weak D match, TRBD1 (6 bases). The CDR3 length is 13 residues. CDR1 and CDR2 (germline): SEHNR, FQNEAQ (reference sequence). V lost 11 bases and J lost 1, with 15 bases in between. CDR3 sequence reads: CAGSDRSSYEQYF. CDR3 nucleotides: TGTGCCGGGTCGGACAGAAGTTCCTACGAGCAGTACTTC.

V and J are TRBV19 and TRBJ2-2, with a possible D match to TRBD1 (6 bases). CDR3 length: 12 residues. Germline CDR1 LNHDA, CDR2 SQIVND (reference sequence). The V end lost 10 bases, the J end lost 5 bases, and 11 bases lay between the germline ends. The CDR3 DNA sequence: TGTGCCACTCGAACAGGGACCGGGGAGCTGTTTTTT. Amino acid sequence: CATRTGTGELFF. The entire variable domain, with the rest obtained from reference TRBV19 and TRBJ2-2, is as follows: DGGITQSPKYLFRKEGQNVTLSCEQNLNHDAMYWYRQDPGQGLRLIYYSQIVNDFQKGDIAEGYSVSREKKESFPLTVTSAQKNPTAFYLCATRTGTGELFFGEGSRLTVL.

This chain connects TRBV28 to TRBJ2-7, with D tentatively TRBD2 (6 bases). The CDR3 runs to 15 residues. Germline values: CDR1 MDHEN, CDR2 SYDVKM. V lost 3 bases and J lost 4, with 16 bases in between. The CDR3 spells CASSFRGRYVYEQYF. In DNA, the CDR3 is TGTGCCAGCAGTTTTAGAGGGAGGTATGTTTACGAGCAGTACTTC.

Regarding this clone: Other DNA sequences within the sample encode an identical CDR3. The genes are TRBV11-3 and TRBJ2-1, with D tentatively TRBD1 (5 bases). V was trimmed by 0 bases and J by 1 base, leaving 7 bases between them. Germline V gene lookup returns CDR1 SGHNT and CDR2 YENEEA. The CDR3 is made up of 15 amino acids. The CDR3 here is CASSLEAGSYNEQFF. CDR3 sequence (DNA): TGTGCCAGCAGCTTAGAGGCAGGGTCCTACAATGAGCAGTTCTTC.

The V gene is TRBV24-1, the J gene TRBJ1-4; D is undetermined. The ends were cut back, 9 bases at V and 7 bases at J, with 5 bases in the middle. The germline gives CDR1 KGHDR, CDR2 SFDVKD. The CDR3 contains 10 residues. The CDR3 DNA is TGTGCCACCGCGGGTGAAAAACTGTTTTTT. It encodes CATAGEKLFF.

The rearrangement links TRBV7-8 to TRBJ1-3; possible D gene TRBD1, 5 bases. V dropped 5 bases and J dropped 0 bases, with 14 bases sitting between them. This CDR3 has 16 residues. Per the germline V gene, CDR1 is SGHVS and CDR2 is FQNEAQ. CDR3 protein: CASSPGRGTSGNTIYF. Written as DNA, the CDR3 is TGTGCCAGCAGCCCGGGGCGGGGTACCTCTGGAAACACCATATATTTT.

The chain couples TRBV4-1 to TRBJ2-5, with 10 nucleotides matching TRBD2. This CDR3 contains 21 residues. V lost 4 bases, J lost 0 bases, and 20 bases stayed unmatched. Germline V gene data show CDR1 as MGHRA and CDR2 as YSYEKL. The CDR3 loop is CASSLTSFSSGGNKYQETQYF. CDR3 coding DNA: TGCGCCAGCAGCCTGACCTCTTTCTCTAGCGGGGGTAACAAGTACCAAGAGACCCAGTACTTC.

The chain recombines TRBV19 with TRBJ1-1; D perhaps matches TRBD1 (5 bases). The V gene lost 4 bases and the J gene lost 11 bases, with 20 bases spanning the gap. The germline V gene has CDR1 LNHDA and CDR2 SQIVND (reference sequence). The CDR3 has 14 amino acids. The CDR3 region is CASSNPGRRRVAFF. The CDR3 DNA sequence: TGTGCCAGTAGTAATCCAGGGCGGAGAAGGGTGGCTTTCTTT.